These T cell receptor beta chains were read from a single sample in a study of cytomegalovirus exposure and HLA in healthy donors. Clones were sequenced by immunoSEQ multiplex PCR, and TCRdb holds only the in-frame ones, with some missing. This sample's clone table lists approximately 110,000 clones. The sequenced sample was PBMCs. These receptors all stem from a man between 50 and 59 years old in good health and CMV-seronegative. CDR3s include the opening cysteine and the closing phenylalanine or tryptophan. A D gene is named only where the DNA matches it firmly.

d_call | j_call | cdr3_length | v_call | cdr3_nt | cdr3_aa
TRBD1 | TRBJ2-5 | 15 | TRBV5-1 | TGCGCCAGCAGCTTCCGGACAGGGGGCGGGGAGACCCAGTACTTC | CASSFRTGGGETQYF
TRBD1 | TRBJ1-6 | 15 | TRBV6-5 | TGTGCCAGCAGTTACGACAGGGTTGACAATTCACCCCTCCACTTT | CASSYDRVDNSPLHF
TRBD1 | TRBJ1-1 | 14 | TRBV5-1 | TGCGCCAGCAGCAATGACAGGGGGAACACTGAAGCTTTCTTT | CASSNDRGNTEAFF
TRBD2 | TRBJ2-7 | 18 | TRBV4-1 | TGCGCCAGCAGCCAAGTACCGGGGGGGCGGAGAACCTCCTACGAGCAGTACTTC | CASSQVPGGRRTSYEQYF
TRBD1 | TRBJ2-1 | 13 | TRBV6-5 | TGTGCCAGCAGTTATTACAGGGGGAATGAGCAGTTCTTC | CASSYYRGNEQFF
TRBD1 | TRBJ1-3 | 15 | TRBV30 | TGTGCCTGGAGCCCCGGACAGGGTCCTGGAAACACCATATATTTT | CAWSPGQGPGNTIYF
TRBD1 | TRBJ2-7 | 17 | TRBV5-1 | TGCGCCAGCAGCTTAATTGTCGGGACAGGGGCATCCTACGAGCAGTACTTC | CASSLIVGTGASYEQYF
. | TRBJ1-2 | 14 | TRBV2 | TGTGCCAGCCCCCAGGAAAACCCTAACTATGGCTACACCTTC | CASPQENPNYGYTF
. | TRBJ2-3 | 14 | TRBV19 | TGTGCCAGCCGGGACTCCGGCGGCACAGATACGCAGTATTTT | CASRDSGGTDTQYF
. | TRBJ2-5 | 13 | TRBV5-1 | TGCGCCAGCAGCTGGCAGGGGCAAGAGACCCAGTACTTC | CASSWQGQETQYF
. | TRBJ2-5 | 14 | TRBV7-9 | TGTGCCAGCAGCGCTCAGGGTTGGCAAGAGACCCAGTACTTC | CASSAQGWQETQYF
TRBD2 | TRBJ2-3 | 14 | TRBV5-6 | TGTGCCAGCAGCTTGGTACCTAGCGGTGATACGCAGTATTTT | CASSLVPSGDTQYF
. | TRBJ1-4 | 15 | TRBV5-4 | TGTGCCAGCAGCTTGCGGGCGGCGGGACGTGAAAAACTGTTTTTT | CASSLRAAGREKLFF
. | TRBJ2-4 | 12 | TRBV29-1 | TGCAGCGTCAGAACTAGTTCTGACATTCAGTACTTC | CSVRTSSDIQYF
. | TRBJ1-6 | 13 | TRBV10-3 | TGTGCCATCAGTGGCCGGGATAATTCACCCCTCCACTTT | CAISGRDNSPLHF
. | TRBJ1-2 | 14 | TRBV25-1 | TGTGCCAGCAGAGCAGGGTTTGACTCCGATGGCTACACCTTC | CASRAGFDSDGYTF
. | TRBJ2-3 | 11 | TRBV20-1 | TGCAGTGCATCGACAGGAGATACGCAGTATTTT | CSASTGDTQYF
. | TRBJ2-1 | 17 | TRBV4-3 | TGCGCCAGCAGCCAAGATAAAGTACGGAGCTCCTACAATGAGCAGTTCTTC | CASSQDKVRSSYNEQFF
. | TRBJ1-2 | 11 | TRBV20-1 | TGCAGTGGGGGCGGGGACTATGGCTACACCTTC | CSGGGDYGYTF
. | TRBJ2-1 | 14 | TRBV6-5 | TGTGCCAGCAGTTACCAGGGGTCCTACAATGAGCAGTTCTTC | CASSYQGSYNEQFF
TRBD1 | TRBJ2-7 | 16 | TRBV4-3 | TGCGCCAGCAGCCAAGATTTAGGGACAGGGGCCTACGAGCAGTACTTC | CASSQDLGTGAYEQYF
TRBD1 | TRBJ1-4 | 15 | TRBV5-1 | TGCGCCAGCAGCTATATGACAGGGGAGGGGGAAAAACTGTTTTTT | CASSYMTGEGEKLFF
. | TRBJ1-4 | 14 | TRBV29-1 | TGCAGCGTTGAAGGTCCGGGGGGATCGGGGAAACTGTTTTTT | CSVEGPGGSGKLFF
TRBD1 | TRBJ1-2 | 16 | TRBV19 | TGTGCCAGTTCCCGGGACAGGGGACTTTTTTTGTATGGCTACACCTTC | CASSRDRGLFLYGYTF
TRBD1 | TRBJ2-1 | 16 | TRBV6-5 | TGTGCCAGCAGTTACTCGACAGGGGAATTCAGCGATGAGCAGTTCTTC | CASSYSTGEFSDEQFF
TRBD1 | TRBJ2-7 | 15 | TRBV4-3 | TGCGCCAGCAGCCAAGGGGGGACAGGCTCCTACGAGCAGTACTTC | CASSQGGTGSYEQYF
. | TRBJ2-1 | 15 | TRBV4-1 | TGCGCCAGCAGCCAGCCAACGCAGAGGGCGAATGAGCAGTTCTTC | CASSQPTQRANEQFF
. | TRBJ1-1 | 14 | TRBV19 | TGTGCCAGTAGTAATACAGGGATTAGCACTGAAGCTTTCTTT | CASSNTGISTEAFF
. | TRBJ2-7 | 15 | TRBV4-3 | TGCGCCAGCAGCCAAGAGGACAGCAAAGGGAGCGAGCAGTACTTC | CASSQEDSKGSEQYF
TRBD1 | TRBJ1-2 | 16 | TRBV7-9 | TGTGCCAGCAGCTTCTCGACAGGGGCTCTCTACTATGGCTACACCTTC | CASSFSTGALYYGYTF
TRBD1 | TRBJ1-1 | 16 | TRBV25-1 | TGTGCCAGCACCGGGACAGGGAGAGATGGGAACACTGAAGCTTTCTTT | CASTGTGRDGNTEAFF
. | TRBJ2-7 | 15 | TRBV14 | TGTGCCAGCAGCCTTCAGGGTTTCTCTGCCTACGAGCAGTACTTC | CASSLQGFSAYEQYF
TRBD1 | TRBJ2-7 | 14 | TRBV6-5 | TGTGCCAGCAGTCCGGACAGGGTAACTTGGGAGCAGTACTTC | CASSPDRVTWEQYF
TRBD1 | TRBJ1-2 | 14 | TRBV6-6 | TGTGCCAGCAGTTACTCCGGGACAGCCTATGGCTACACCTTC | CASSYSGTAYGYTF
TRBD2 | TRBJ2-1 | 15 | TRBV19 | TGTGCCAGTAGTATTAGGCTAGCGGGAAACAATGAGCAGTTCTTC | CASSIRLAGNNEQFF
. | TRBJ1-3 | 14 | TRBV30 | TGTGCCTGGAGTGTACCAGGGTCTGGAAACACCATATATTTT | CAWSVPGSGNTIYF
. | TRBJ2-1 | 12 | TRBV11-3 | TGTGCCAGCAGTCCAGGGTGGGGTGAGCAGTTCTTC | CASSPGWGEQFF
. | TRBJ1-5 | 15 | TRBV6-5 | TGTGCCAGCAGTTACTCGGGGCAGACTAATCAGCCCCAGCATTTT | CASSYSGQTNQPQHF
. | TRBJ1-1 | 12 | TRBV2 | TGTGCCAGCAGCGGGGTTGTCGCTGAAGCTTTCTTT | CASSGVVAEAFF
. | TRBJ2-2 | 16 | TRBV18 | TGTGCCAGCTCAGCTATTCCGGGTTTGAGCACCGGGGAGCTGTTTTTT | CASSAIPGLSTGELFF
. | TRBJ1-1 | 14 | TRBV6-5 | TGTGCCAGCAGCCTCACAGGGTTCGGCACTGAAGCTTTCTTT | CASSLTGFGTEAFF
. | TRBJ2-5 | 10 | TRBV2 | TGTGCCAGCCGAGAGGGGACCCAGTACTTC | CASREGTQYF
. | TRBJ1-2 | 14 | TRBV25-1 | TGTGCCAGCAGTGACAGGGTAACTAACTATGGCTACACCTTC | CASSDRVTNYGYTF
TRBD1 | TRBJ2-1 | 12 | TRBV5-5 | TGTGCCGGCAGGACAGGGTCAGGTGAGCAGTTCTTC | CAGRTGSGEQFF
. | TRBJ2-1 | 14 | TRBV7-3 | . | CASSLIVGSGAKFF
TRBD1 | TRBJ2-7 | 14 | TRBV10-2 | TGCGCCAGCAGAATTCCGGGACAGGGGGCCGAGCAGTACTTC | CASRIPGQGAEQYF
TRBD1 | TRBJ2-1 | 12 | TRBV6-6 | TGTGCCAGCAGTTCAGGGGGCAATGAGCAGTTCTTC | CASSSGGNEQFF
. | TRBJ2-7 | 13 | TRBV7-3 | TGTGCCAGCAGCTTACGAATAGGCGGGGAGCAGTACTTC | CASSLRIGGEQYF
. | TRBJ2-1 | 15 | TRBV10-3 | TGTGCCATCAGTGGTCCGCGGGATGGGAACAATGAGCAGTTCTTC | CAISGPRDGNNEQFF
. | TRBJ1-4 | 14 | TRBV19 | TGTGCCAGTAGTCCCGATTTGCAGGTTGAAAAACTGTTTTTT | CASSPDLQVEKLFF
TRBD1 | TRBJ1-1 | 13 | TRBV29-1 | TGCAGCGTTAAGGGACAGGTTAGAACTGAAGCTTTCTTT | CSVKGQVRTEAFF
TRBD1 | TRBJ2-5 | 17 | TRBV6-1 | TGTGCCAGCAGTGATGGGGCAGGGGGTTCGTACCAAGAGACCCAGTACTTC | CASSDGAGGSYQETQYF
. | TRBJ2-5 | 15 | TRBV25-1 | TGTGCCAGCAGTGAAACTCGGAGGGACCAAGAGACCCAGTACTTC | CASSETRRDQETQYF
. | TRBJ1-1 | 12 | TRBV6-6 | TGTGCCAGCAAAGAGGGTTGGACTGAAGCTTTCTTT | CASKEGWTEAFF